These T cell receptor beta chains were read from a single sample in a study of PD-L1 blockade in urothelial cancer. Sequencing was performed with immunoSEQ multiplex PCR; in TCRdb, only in-frame clones are kept and a portion is missing. The sample carries 75,000 to 95,000 clones, 85% to 95% recorded once. The sample was PBMCs, taken around atezolizumab (anti-PD-L1) treatment. These receptors came from a man aged 55-75 years with urothelial cancer. CDR3s include the opening cysteine and the closing phenylalanine or tryptophan. A D gene is named only where the DNA matches it firmly.

d_call: NA; v_call: TRBV21-1; cdr3_aa: CASILFRDRGISGYTF
d_call: TRBD1; v_call: TRBV30; cdr3_aa: CAWSITGASLHF
d_call: NA; v_call: TRBV4-3; cdr3_aa: CASSQEGGYRHNEQFF
d_call: NA; v_call: TRBV30; cdr3_aa: CAWSAEGIRNSPLHF
d_call: NA; v_call: TRBV9; cdr3_aa: CASSVFAGHTEETQYF
d_call: NA; v_call: TRBV7-2; cdr3_aa: CASSFSGSSYEQYF
d_call: TRBD2; v_call: TRBV13; cdr3_aa: CASSSLVGGGINTDTQYF
d_call: NA; v_call: TRBV7-9; cdr3_aa: CASSERSAFIYEQYF
d_call: NA; v_call: TRBV5-6; cdr3_aa: CASAFRTYLYEQYF
d_call: TRBD1; v_call: TRBV30; cdr3_aa: CAWSNRGQNSPLHF
d_call: TRBD1; v_call: TRBV6-5; cdr3_aa: CASLQGAYTEAFF
d_call: NA; v_call: TRBV18; cdr3_aa: CASSPGERAPDTQYF
d_call: NA; v_call: TRBV7-3; cdr3_aa: CASSRSGGQEQYF
d_call: NA; v_call: TRBV5-4; cdr3_aa: CASSSGTGELFF
d_call: NA; v_call: TRBV5-1; cdr3_aa: CASSLVNRNNEQFF
d_call: TRBD1; v_call: TRBV6-1; cdr3_aa: CASSEPGTGGNYGYTF
d_call: TRBD2; v_call: TRBV6-1; cdr3_aa: CASSEGALAGTDTQYF
d_call: TRBD1; v_call: TRBV9; cdr3_aa: CASSYSRGQGNYGYTF
d_call: TRBD2; v_call: TRBV4-2; cdr3_aa: CASSRGTSGDPTDTQYF
d_call: NA; v_call: TRBV4-1; cdr3_aa: CASSQEGGVSTDTQYF
d_call: TRBD1; v_call: TRBV9; cdr3_aa: CASSPRTGNTGELFF
d_call: NA; v_call: TRBV7-8; cdr3_aa: CASSLKGGAPNTEAFF
d_call: TRBD1; v_call: TRBV5-1; cdr3_aa: CASSLSGTGRNEQFF
d_call: TRBD1; v_call: TRBV5-6; cdr3_aa: CASSSDRGRRETQYF
d_call: NA; v_call: TRBV19; cdr3_aa: CASSIRGFSTDTQYF
d_call: TRBD2; v_call: TRBV6-5; cdr3_aa: CASSTSGLTSEQYF
d_call: TRBD2; v_call: TRBV6-1; cdr3_aa: CASSEYETGGPTDTQYF
d_call: NA; v_call: TRBV27; cdr3_aa: CASSSLGVKQYF
d_call: TRBD1; v_call: TRBV6-6; cdr3_aa: CASSPGTGLEDTQYF
d_call: NA; v_call: TRBV30; cdr3_aa: CAWRVNDSTGYEQYF
d_call: NA; v_call: TRBV27; cdr3_aa: CASSLGGRGTDTQYF
d_call: NA; v_call: TRBV4-3; cdr3_aa: CASSQELASFTHEQYF
d_call: TRBD1; v_call: TRBV7-6; cdr3_aa: CASSSSLTGGGNQPQHF
d_call: NA; v_call: TRBV4-3; cdr3_aa: CASSQVRGGRNTEAFF
d_call: NA; v_call: TRBV5-1; cdr3_aa: CASALEGTYEETQYF
d_call: TRBD1; v_call: TRBV27; cdr3_aa: CASSSDRGTQETQYF
d_call: NA; v_call: TRBV7-2; cdr3_aa: CASSLGRAGNIQYF
d_call: TRBD2; v_call: TRBV27; cdr3_aa: CASSRGLAGPGELFF
d_call: TRBD2; v_call: TRBV11-2; cdr3_aa: CASSFGLAGRGEQYF
d_call: TRBD1; v_call: TRBV2; cdr3_aa: CASSAIQGAGETQYF
d_call: NA; v_call: TRBV11-2; cdr3_aa: CASSLAGAGYGYTF
d_call: TRBD1; v_call: TRBV7-2; cdr3_aa: CASSESRDSSYNEQFF
d_call: NA; v_call: TRBV29-1; cdr3_aa: CSVDSQGYDTQYF
d_call: NA; v_call: TRBV6-5; cdr3_aa: CASSYSRTIPYEQYF
d_call: TRBD1; v_call: TRBV5-1; cdr3_aa: CASSLAPGGNTEAFF
d_call: NA; v_call: TRBV30; cdr3_aa: CAWSVNPGEMNTEAFF
d_call: TRBD1; v_call: TRBV5-1; cdr3_aa: CASSLQGAQGNTIYF
d_call: NA; v_call: TRBV7-7; cdr3_aa: CASSLLGQDNEQFF
d_call: NA; v_call: TRBV6-1; cdr3_aa: CASRKTGLFTGELFF
d_call: TRBD2; v_call: TRBV11-2; cdr3_aa: CASSGLAGHNEQFF
d_call: NA; v_call: TRBV20-1; cdr3_aa: CSAPIGETQYF